This record covers a single TCR beta chain. Its target is unknown. The V and J ends lost 3 bases and 9 bases respectively, with 18 bases between them. The length of the CDR3 is 14 residues. Germline CDR1 and CDR2: DFQATT and SNEGSKA (reference sequence). The sample originates from a study of blood T cells in healthy people across ages. A second roughly 6 to 12 cycle PCR used barcoded and J-beta primers. TCRdb reprocessed the 5' RACE reads via MiXCR and lists one record per CDR3 protein. The sample lists about 680,000 distinct CDR3 sequences, 45% to 50% occurring once. Overall study findings and caveats: Shifts in expanded clonotypes may have been confounded by donor CMV status, which was unknown.

Sequencing was performed on blood. This sequence originates from a woman in her fifties or sixties in good health. The chain recombines TRBV20-1 with TRBJ2-1; D possibly corresponds to TRBD1 (6 bases). CDR3 nucleotides: TGCAGTGCTAGCACAGGGTTGTGGTACGGTGAGCAGTTCTTC. Amino acids: CSASTGLWYGEQFF.